Sequencing of this T cell receptor (beta chain) was carried out in a study of blood T cell repertoires in COVID-19. Study background: COVID-19 samples collected from the United States, Italy and Spain covered acute and convalescent phases. T cells, B-cell-depleted T cells, or PBMCs provided the cDNA or gDNA that served as material.

Per the original data handling: Estimation of nucleated cell counts relied on the amplification of reference gene primers. Clones were sequenced by immunoSEQ multiplex PCR, and TCRdb holds only the in-frame ones, with some missing. V and J calls and clone size are given by that table; D and trimming were obtained from the DNA. This table holds about 190,000 clones, around 90% found once. Trimming took 1 base from V and 4 from J, leaving 8 bases between them. This CDR3 has 14 residues. Germline CDR1 is SGHTA and CDR2 is FQGNSA. The source is a middle-aged man with acute or convalescent COVID-19. J is TRBJ2-4 and V is TRBV7-2, with TRBD2 as a possible D gene (5 bases). Source material: peripheral blood. CDR3 sequence reads: CASSLGGGKNIQYF. The CDR3, as DNA: TGTGCCAGCAGCTTAGGCGGCGGGAAAAACATTCAGTACTTC.